The 32 T cell receptor beta chains given below trace back to one sample, sequenced in a study of human T cells and chemical hapten exposure. Time point denoted: pre-sensitization, week 0. Treatment: therapeutic diphenylcyclopropenone sensitization with weekly scalp DPC. TCRdb reanalysed the RACE reads using MiXCR and keeps one entry per CDR3 protein. The top ten hold approximately 5.3% of the sample, which has about 42,000 distinct CDR3 sequences, 9.5% to 15% seen once. The specimen comprised whole blood, sampled in connection with sensitization to the hapten diphenylcyclopropenone (DPC). These receptors were taken from a woman in her 30s with alopecia areata. Some clones in this sample may be carry-over from other donors' samples.

The sample holds a few counts of this clonotype. The chain joins TRBV6-2 or TRBV6-3 to TRBJ1-1; the D is unclear. The V end was cut by 8 bases, the J end by 5 bases, with 12 bases between. The CDR3 consists of 12 residues. Germline V CDR1 and CDR2: MNHEY, SVGEGT. The CDR3 nucleotides read TGTGCCAGCGGCGTGTTGGGTACTGAAGCTTTCTTT. The encoded protein is CASGVLGTEAFF.

This sequence joins TRBV12-3 or TRBV12-4 and TRBJ1-4; D remains unclear. V was trimmed by 5 bases and J by 0 bases, leaving 22 bases between them. The CDR3 runs 19 residues. The CDR3 DNA sequence: TGTGCCAGCAGTACTTTAGACCCAACCCAGGCCGCAACTAATGAAAAACTGTTTTTT. Amino acids: CASSTLDPTQAATNEKLFF.

About this clonotype itself: Possible read error: a much larger clone is one base away. The chain's CDR3 is CASSLGLATGAYEQYF. CDR3 nucleotides: TGCGCCAGCAGCTTGGGACTAGCGACCGGGGCGTACGAGCAGTACTTC. V and J are TRBV5-1 and TRBJ2-7; 8 positions agree with TRBD2. Per germline, CDR1 SGHRS and CDR2 YFSETQ. The CDR3 is made up of 16 amino acids. Trimming at V came to 0 bases and at J to 4 bases, leaving 9 bases not matched to a gene.

The rearrangement uses TRBV6-6 and TRBJ2-7; perhaps TRBD2 as D (5 bases). The germline gives CDR1 MNHNY, CDR2 SVGAGI (reference sequence). Deletions cut 5 bases from V and 3 bases from J, with 17 bases between. The CDR3 is 15 residues long. This CDR3 is CASSSLDLALYEQYF. CDR3 sequence (DNA): TGTGCCAGCAGTAGTCTGGACCTAGCCCTCTACGAGCAGTACTTC.

The chain links TRBV2 to TRBJ2-3; tentative D call: TRBD2 (6 bases). Trimming stripped 4 bases from V and 3 bases from J, with 20 bases between. This CDR3 is 17 amino acids long. Germline V gene sequence: CDR1 SNHLY, CDR2 FYNNEI. The CDR3 sequence: CASSGGWRTTRTDTQYF. CDR3 DNA: TGTGCCAGCAGTGGGGGTTGGAGGACTACAAGGACAGATACGCAGTATTTT.

The V gene is TRBV12-3 or TRBV12-4, the J gene TRBJ2-2; TRBD2 aligns across 11 bases. The CDR3 length is 15 residues. Trimming cost V 7 bases and J 4 bases; bases outside gene matches: 5. CDR3 amino acids: CASTGLAGFTGELFF. CDR3 bases: TGTGCCAGCACAGGACTAGCGGGCTTCACCGGGGAGCTGTTTTTT.

V and J are TRBV29-1 and TRBJ2-3; D may be TRBD1 or TRBD2 (5 bases each). The germline V gene encodes CDR1 SQVTM and CDR2 ANQGSEA. The CDR3 is 11 residues long. The germline V and J ends were trimmed by 7 bases and 14 bases, with 19 bases remaining between them. This CDR3 is CSGTGDQWPYF. CDR3 DNA: TGCAGCGGTACCGGGGACCAGTGGCCGTATTTT.

In this sample, this clonotype turned up a few times. The chain recombines TRBV7-3 with TRBJ2-2; D perhaps matches TRBD1 (6 bases). Germline CDR1 and CDR2: SGHTA and FQGTGA. Trimming cost V 7 bases and J 6 bases, with 18 bases left between them. The CDR3 has 15 residues. The CDR3 coding sequence is TGTGCCAGCACTCAGGACCCCAGGGGTCCCGGGGAGCTGTTTTTT. It is translated as CASTQDPRGPGELFF.

This clonotype was picked up many times. This rearrangement joins TRBV12-3 or TRBV12-4 to TRBJ2-7; 12 nucleotides match TRBD2. Losses at the gene ends were 6 bases for V and 0 bases for J; bases not matched to a gene: 9. The CDR3 is 17 residues long. The chain's CDR3 is CASRRTSGTVSSYEQYF. The CDR3 DNA reads TGTGCCAGCAGAAGGACTAGCGGGACCGTATCCTCCTACGAGCAGTACTTC.

This clonotype appeared many times. The genes are TRBV5-1 and TRBJ2-1; TRBD2 is a possible D gene (5 bases). Germline V gene lookup returns CDR1 SGHRS and CDR2 YFSETQ. V lost 4 bases to trimming and J lost 0 bases, with 11 bases between them. The CDR3 has 15 amino acids. The CDR3 region has the DNA TGCGCCAGCAGCCCCGGACTGGCCTCCTACAATGAGCAGTTCTTC. This sequence encodes CASSPGLASYNEQFF.

This clonotype was seen ten or more times. The CDR3 loop is CASQMTGGGNIQYF. In DNA form, the CDR3 reads TGTGCCAGCCAGATGACAGGGGGAGGTAACATTCAGTACTTC. The rearrangement uses TRBV6-1 and TRBJ2-4; 9 nucleotides align to TRBD1. The trim removed 8 bases at V and 7 bases at J, leaving 9 bases unmatched. CDR3 length equals 14 residues. Germline V lookup: CDR1 MNHNS, CDR2 SASEGT.

In this sample, this clonotype turned up many times. The rearrangement joins TRBV4-3 to TRBJ2-3; 8 bases fit TRBD1. CDR3 length equals 17 residues. The junction had 7 bases not matched to a gene; V was cut back by 1 base and J by 1 base. Germline V gene sequence: CDR1 LGHNA, CDR2 YSLEER. The CDR3 nucleotides read TGCGCCAGCAGCCAAGTCCAGGGACAGGTTGGCACAGATACGCAGTATTTT. Amino acids: CASSQVQGQVGTDTQYF.

This sequence joins TRBV7-9 and TRBJ1-5; D might be TRBD1 (5 bases). CDR3 size: 15 residues. Deletions cut 1 base from V and 5 bases from J, with 12 bases between. Germline V CDR1 and CDR2: SEHNR, FQNEAQ (reference sequence). The CDR3 nucleotides read TGTGCCAGCAGCTTAGGGGGCGGAGGAGATCAGCCCCAGCATTTT. This gives the protein CASSLGGGGDQPQHF.

The sample holds a few counts of this clonotype. J is TRBJ2-1 and V is TRBV6-5; TRBD2 agrees at 8 bases. With V trimmed by 2 bases and J by 8 bases, 11 bases remained unmatched. Germline CDR1 MNHEY, CDR2 SVGAGI. The CDR3 sequence is 16 residues long. In nucleotides, the CDR3 is TGTGCCAGCAGTTACGCCCCGGGACTAGGGTTCTATGAGCAGTTCTTC. Amino acid sequence: CASSYAPGLGFYEQFF.

This clonotype is categorized as medium-sized (0.01 to 0.1%). The V and J genes are TRBV18 and TRBJ2-3, with D hard to call. The V and J ends lost 5 bases and 0 bases respectively, with 12 bases between them. CDR3 length: 15 residues. Per the germline V gene, CDR1 is KGHSH and CDR2 is LQKENI. CDR3 coding DNA: TGTGCCAGCTCAATCGCAGGTCCTAGCACAGATACGCAGTATTTT. Protein product: CASSIAGPSTDTQYF. Complete variable domain (other parts from reference TRBV18 and TRBJ2-3): NAGVMQNPRHLVRRRGQEARLRCSPMKGHSHVYWYRQLPEEGLKFMVYLQKENIIDESGMPKERFSAEFPKEGPSILRIQQVVRGDSAAYFCASSIAGPSTDTQYFGPGTRLTVL.

The table lists this clonotype with a few counts. The chain links TRBV4-1 to TRBJ2-7; a weak D match, TRBD1 (6 bases). Trimming took 1 base from V and 2 from J, leaving 12 bases between them. The germline V gene has CDR1 MGHRA and CDR2 YSYEKL. This CDR3 spans 15 amino acids. CDR3 in DNA: TGCGCCAGCAGCCAAGTTGGGACACTAGCCTACGAGCAGTACTTC. Encoded protein: CASSQVGTLAYEQYF.

At least ten counts were recorded for this clonotype. The CDR3 spells CASSYSDRGEQYF. Written as DNA, the CDR3 is TGTGCCAGCAGTTACTCGGACAGGGGCGAGCAGTACTTC. The rearrangement links TRBV6-2 or TRBV6-3 to TRBJ2-7; 9 bases are shared with TRBD1. This CDR3 contains 13 residues. Trimming cost V 0 bases and J 6 bases; bases outside gene matches: 0. Germline loops: CDR1 MNHEY, CDR2 SVGEGT.

The V and J genes are TRBV5-4 and TRBJ1-6; a weak D match, TRBD1 (6 bases). This CDR3 region has 14 residues. CDR1 is SGHNT, CDR2 YYREEE, per germline (reference sequence). Trimming took 0 bases from V and 9 from J, leaving 10 bases between them. The CDR3 bases are TGTGCCAGCAGCTTGGCAGGGGATCCTTCACCCCTCCACTTT. Its translation: CASSLAGDPSPLHF.

This clonotype was recorded many times. The rearrangement uses TRBV29-1 and TRBJ2-2, with D possibly TRBD1 on 6 matching bases. In germline, CDR1 is SQVTM, CDR2 ANQGSEA. V was trimmed by 4 bases and J by 5 bases, leaving 8 bases between them. The CDR3 consists of 12 residues. The CDR3 here is CSVGGTTGELFF. The CDR3 nucleotides read TGCAGCGTTGGAGGGACAACCGGGGAGCTGTTTTTT.

This sequence joins TRBV28 and TRBJ2-1; TRBD2 aligns across 16 bases. Germline V lookup: CDR1 MDHEN, CDR2 SYDVKM. The CDR3 is 20 residues long. The V and J ends lost 1 base and 2 bases, in that order; junction bases with no gene match: 8. CDR3 loop: CASSLFPGTSGRAAYNEQFF. CDR3 bases: TGTGCCAGCAGTTTATTCCCGGGGACTAGCGGGAGGGCCGCCTACAATGAGCAGTTCTTC.

The rearrangement uses TRBV7-9 and TRBJ2-3; D is uncertain. The V gene's germline CDR1 is SEHNR and CDR2 FQNEAQ (reference sequence). The CDR3 loop spans 15 amino acids. Trimming left V 2 bases short and J 0 bases short, with 9 bases between. The CDR3 is CASSLKGPSTDTQYF. The CDR3 DNA follows: TGTGCCAGCAGCTTAAAAGGACCTAGCACAGATACGCAGTATTTT.

There are many counts of this clonotype. The chain employs TRBV28 and TRBJ2-7; no reliable D call. Germline V lookup: CDR1 MDHEN, CDR2 SYDVKM. V lost 4 bases to trimming and J lost 6 bases, with 16 bases between them. The CDR3 is 14 amino acids. The CDR3 coding sequence is TGTGCCAGCAGTTCCGAGGAAGGCCTTTCCGAGCAGTACTTC. Protein sequence: CASSSEEGLSEQYF.

There are a few counts of this clonotype. The CDR3 coding sequence is TGTGCCAGCACCTCCCCGGGGGTAGAGACCCAGTACTTC. Protein product: CASTSPGVETQYF. The rearrangement joins TRBV6-5 to TRBJ2-5; D might be TRBD2 (6 bases). The V and J ends lost 7 bases and 4 bases respectively, with 13 bases between them. CDR1 and CDR2 from the germline V gene are MNHEY and SVGAGI. CDR3 length: 13 amino acids.

This clonotype was recorded at least ten times. The rearrangement uses TRBV27 and TRBJ1-1; D gene unclear. The ends were cut back, 5 bases at V and 3 bases at J, with 10 bases in the middle. This CDR3 spans 13 amino acids. Germline V gives CDR1 MNHEY, CDR2 SMNVEV (reference sequence). CDR3 coding DNA: TGTGCCAGCAGTCTCGGTAAACACACTGAAGCTTTCTTT. Translated: CASSLGKHTEAFF.

This clonotype was detected many times. The J gene is TRBJ1-6, the V gene TRBV6-2 or TRBV6-3; D possibly corresponds to TRBD1 (5 bases). V lost 2 bases and J lost 10, with 12 bases in between. Germline CDR1 and CDR2: MNHEY and SVGEGT. CDR3 length equals 14 residues. CDR3 residues: CASSYAGWGSPLHF. CDR3 DNA sequence: TGTGCCAGCAGTTACGCCGGCTGGGGGTCACCCCTCCACTTT.

The chain joins TRBV24-1 to TRBJ2-1, with 10 bases that match TRBD2. The CDR3 has 17 residues. Germline V gene sequence: CDR1 KGHDR, CDR2 SFDVKD. V was clipped by 6 bases and J by 7 bases; unmatched bases: 14. CDR3 protein: CATSTQMSGRGTNEQFF. CDR3 bases: TGTGCCACCAGTACACAAATGAGCGGGAGGGGTACGAATGAGCAGTTCTTC.

This clonotype was seen a few times. This chain uses TRBV5-1 with TRBJ2-5; D uncertain. Per germline, CDR1 SGHRS and CDR2 YFSETQ. The CDR3 loop spans 13 amino acids. Trimming took off 4 bases at V and 0 bases at J, with 7 bases between the two ends. The CDR3 coding sequence is TGCGCCAGCAGCCACGCTTACCAAGAGACCCAGTACTTC. This translates into CASSHAYQETQYF.

This clonotype was counted at least ten times. The chain links TRBV12-3 or TRBV12-4 to TRBJ2-2, with D possibly matching TRBD2 (6 bases). The germline V and J ends were trimmed by 8 bases and 3 bases, with 16 bases remaining between them. The CDR3 consists of 15 residues. The CDR3 protein is CASGRRERDTGELFF. DNA for the CDR3: TGTGCCAGCGGTAGACGGGAGCGAGACACCGGGGAGCTGTTTTTT.

The rearrangement links TRBV9 to TRBJ2-7; D call uncertain. The CDR3 runs 13 residues. Germline lookup yields CDR1 SGDLS and CDR2 YYNGEE. V was clipped by 0 bases and J by 1 base, with 5 bases between them. The DNA of the CDR3 is TGTGCCAGCAGCGTAGGGCCTTCCTACGAGCAGTACTTC. It specifies CASSVGPSYEQYF.

This clonotype was recorded many times. The rearrangement links TRBV2 to TRBJ2-5; TRBD1 aligns across 7 bases. The CDR3 runs 13 residues. Germline V CDR1 and CDR2: SNHLY, FYNNEI. The trim removed 6 bases at V and 5 bases at J, leaving 6 bases unmatched. The CDR3 loop is CASRGDREETQYF. CDR3 DNA sequence: TGTGCCAGCAGGGGGGACAGAGAGGAGACCCAGTACTTC.

This clonotype has more than one count but fewer than ten. A read error may account for a junction end that differs from germline. The chain joins TRBV20-1 to TRBJ2-7; the match to TRBD2 covers 14 bases. The V gene's germline CDR1 is DFQATT and CDR2 SNEGSKA (reference sequence). The CDR3 is made up of 13 amino acids. This CDR3 is CSAKSGLAGEELF. The CDR3 DNA sequence: TGCAGTGCAAAATCGGGACTAGCGGGAGAAGAGCTTTTC.

This clonotype was seen repeatedly, ten times or more. The chain carries TRBV5-4 and TRBJ2-7; D is ambiguous. Looked up from germline, CDR1 is SGHNT and CDR2 is YYREEE (reference sequence). V was trimmed by 5 bases and J by 1 base, leaving 16 bases between them. The CDR3 sequence is 15 residues long. This CDR3 is CASRPGWRDSYEQYF. The CDR3 nucleotides read TGTGCCAGCAGACCAGGCTGGCGAGATTCCTACGAGCAGTACTTC.